Listed below are T cell receptor beta chains from one sample, sequenced in a study of identical twins. In TCRdb, the 5' RACE reads were re-called with MiXCR into one record per CDR3 protein. This table has 1.5 million to 2 million distinct CDR3 sequences, under 35% appearing once. The sample was cord blood. These receptors were obtained from a newborn girl in good health. The CDR3 runs from the conserved cysteine through the conserved F or W. Each record gives: D gene, J gene, V gene, clone size, CDR3 DNA, CDR3 protein. D genes are given only for firm matches. The size entry is marked missing in some rows and otherwise reads once, few, many or a size class.

. TRBJ2-7 TRBV27 few TGTGCCAGCAGTTTGGGCGGTGGCTCCGAGCAGTACTTC CASSLGGGSEQYF
. TRBJ1-4 TRBV20-1 . TGCAGTGCTCAGCCCGGCCCTAATGAAAAACTGTTTTTT CSAQPGPNEKLFF
TRBD2 TRBJ2-7 TRBV5-1 . TGCGCCAGCAGCTTGAGTCTAGCGGGGGGTGGTGAGCAGTACTTC CASSLSLAGGGEQYF
TRBD2 TRBJ2-5 TRBV20-1 . TGCAGTGCTCCGAGGGCGGGAGGGCCTGAAAATGAGCAGTACTTC CSAPRAGGPENEQYF
. TRBJ1-2 TRBV24-1 . TGTGCCACCAGTGACCCCGGACAAAACGTGGGTGGCTACACCTTC CATSDPGQNVGGYTF
. TRBJ2-7 TRBV4-2 many TGTGCCAGCAGCCAAGACTCCTCGGACTACGAGCAGTACTTC CASSQDSSDYEQYF
. TRBJ2-5 TRBV29-1 many TGCAGCGTTGTACAGACCCAAGAGACCCAGTACTTC CSVVQTQETQYF
TRBD2 TRBJ2-5 TRBV19 . TGTGCCAGTAGTGGGGTTAGGCGGGGGGGCCAAGGGACCCAGTACTTC CASSGVRRGGQGTQYF
TRBD2 TRBJ2-1 TRBV7-2 few TGTGCCAGCAGCCTGAAGGGACTAGCCATCTCCTACAATGAGCAGTTCTTC CASSLKGLAISYNEQFF
. TRBJ2-2 TRBV10-1 . TGCGCCAGCAGTCCCAGACTGACCGGGGAGCTGTTTTTT CASSPRLTGELFF
. TRBJ2-5 TRBV11-2 . TGTGCCAGCAGCTTAACCGGGACTTCCGGGTGGTGGCAGTACTTC CASSLTGTSGWWQYF
. TRBJ1-1 TRBV19 . TGTGCCAGTAGTATAGAAGGACACACTGAAGCTTTCTTT CASSIEGHTEAFF
TRBD2 TRBJ2-1 TRBV5-6 . TGTGCCAGCAGCTTTCGGTCGGGAGGATCCTACAATGAGCAGTTCTTC CASSFRSGGSYNEQFF
. TRBJ2-1 TRBV6-5 . TGTGCCAGCAGTTTTGAGGGTTCAACCTCCTACAATGAGCAGTTCTTC CASSFEGSTSYNEQFF
. TRBJ2-5 TRBV20-1 few TGCAGTGCTAGACCCCCACTCCGGGACAAACAAGAGACCCAGTACTTC CSARPPLRDKQETQYF
. TRBJ2-7 TRBV28 few TGTGCCAGCAGTGCCGGGGCCTACAGGCACTACGAGCAGTACTTC CASSAGAYRHYEQYF
. TRBJ2-3 TRBV20-1 many TGCAGTGCTCTCGGAGATACGCAGTATTTT CSALGDTQYF
TRBD1 TRBJ1-2 TRBV20-1 . TGCAGTGCTAGAGAGGCAGGGGGGTACTATGGCTACACCTTC CSAREAGGYYGYTF
. TRBJ1-5 TRBV6-5 few TGTGCCAGCAGTTACTCGATAGTCCGGCTCTTTAGCAATCAGCCCCAGCATTTT CASSYSIVRLFSNQPQHF
TRBD1 TRBJ1-1 TRBV27 few TGTGCCAGCATCTCCAGGGGGGCGGATGAAGCTTTCTTT CASISRGADEAFF
TRBD2 TRBJ2-1 TRBV4-2 many TGTGCCAGCAGCCAAGCTAGCGGGAGGATTGATGAGCAGTTCTTC CASSQASGRIDEQFF
. TRBJ2-5 TRBV20-1 once TGCAGTGCTAGTGGGCGGGACTCGTACAATGAGCAGTACTTC CSASGRDSYNEQYF
. TRBJ2-7 TRBV2 . TGTGCCAGCAGTGAAGCCTCGACTACCACCTACGAGCAGTACTTC CASSEASTTTYEQYF
. TRBJ2-7 TRBV28 few TGTGCCAGCAGTTTAAATCGTCAAGGCAGGGGCCTGGAAGAGCAGTACTTC CASSLNRQGRGLEEQYF
TRBD2 TRBJ2-3 TRBV2 . TGTGCCAGCAGTGAGGGGAGGGCTAGCACAGATACGCAGTATTTT CASSEGRASTDTQYF
TRBD2 TRBJ2-1 TRBV9 . TGTGCCAGCAGCGTCCTGGGACTAGCAGGCTACAATGAGCAGTTCTTC CASSVLGLAGYNEQFF
TRBD2 TRBJ2-3 TRBV12-3/TRBV12-4 . TGTGCCAGCGGTTTAGGACTAGCGGGTATCACAGATATGCAGTATTTT CASGLGLAGITDMQYF
TRBD2 TRBJ2-1 TRBV7-2 few TGTGCCAGCAGCTATTATCTAGCGGGGGGGCCCAATGAGCAGTTCTTC CASSYYLAGGPNEQFF
. TRBJ2-1 TRBV27 few TGTGCCAGCAACTTTCCCAACTCCAATGAGCAGTTCTTC CASNFPNSNEQFF
TRBD2 TRBJ2-1 TRBV4-1 . TGCGCCAGCAGCCAAGATACTAGCGGGGGATTGGATGAGCAGTTCTTC CASSQDTSGGLDEQFF
TRBD1 TRBJ1-6 TRBV12-3/TRBV12-4 . TGTGCCAGCAGGTCCGACAGGGGGAAAAGTTCACCCCTCCACTTT CASRSDRGKSSPLHF
TRBD2 TRBJ2-1 TRBV5-1 . TGCGCCAGCAGCTTGAGGACTAGCGGGAGGGCTGCGCACAATGAGCAGTTCTTC CASSLRTSGRAAHNEQFF
TRBD2 TRBJ2-3 TRBV4-2 many TGTGCCAGCAGCCCCCGACTAGCGGGGCGCACAGATACGCAGTATTTT CASSPRLAGRTDTQYF
TRBD2 TRBJ2-7 TRBV12-3/TRBV12-4 . TGTGCCAGCAGTTTTCTCCTAGCGGGAGTCTACGAGCAGTACTTC CASSFLLAGVYEQYF
. TRBJ2-1 TRBV5-1 few TGCGCCAGCAGCGTGGGAGCGGTGCTAGAGCAGTTCTTC CASSVGAVLEQFF
TRBD2 TRBJ2-7 TRBV20-1 . TGCAGTGCCCGTACTAGCGGGAAGGTCTACGAGCAGTACTTC CSARTSGKVYEQYF
TRBD2 TRBJ2-7 TRBV6-6 . TGTGCCAGCAGTTACTCGGATGCGGGAGGGTCCTACGAGCAGTACTTC CASSYSDAGGSYEQYF
. TRBJ2-1 TRBV9 . TGTGCCAGCAGCGTAGTTGCAGGGCGATCCTACAATGAGCAGTTCTTC CASSVVAGRSYNEQFF
. TRBJ2-1 TRBV6-2/TRBV6-3 . TGTGCCAGCACCGACGCCGCTAGCTCCTACAATGAGCAGTTCTTC CASTDAASSYNEQFF
TRBD2 TRBJ2-1 TRBV2 few TGTGCCAGCCATCGGACTAGCGGAGACAATGAGCAGTTCTTC CASHRTSGDNEQFF
. TRBJ2-1 TRBV28 . TGTGCCAGCAAACAGGGGACTCGGGAGACCCAGTTCTTC CASKQGTRETQFF
. TRBJ2-3 TRBV6-1 few TGTGCCAGCAGTGTGGGGTTGGTAGATACGCAGTATTTT CASSVGLVDTQYF
. TRBJ1-2 TRBV25-1 . TGTGCCAGCAGCCTGAGCGGGGCTCGAGTCGGCTACACCTTC CASSLSGARVGYTF
TRBD2 TRBJ2-1 TRBV27 few TGTGCCAGCAGTTTAATCCCTGGACTAGCGGGCTTCAATGAGCAGTTCTTC CASSLIPGLAGFNEQFF
TRBD1 TRBJ2-1 TRBV5-1 few TGCGCCAGCAGCTTCAGGGGGACGCCGGGGAATGAGCAGTTCTTC CASSFRGTPGNEQFF
TRBD1 TRBJ2-4 TRBV4-2 few TGTGCCAGCAGCCAAAGATTACTCGAACAGGGGCTAGGGGAGCAGTACTTC CASSQRLLEQGLGEQYF
. TRBJ1-2 TRBV20-1 . TGCAGTGCTATTAGTGGGGGCTACACCTTC CSAISGGYTF
TRBD1 TRBJ1-1 TRBV29-1 . TGCAGCGTTGAAAGGGGGACAGGGGCCACTGAAGCTTTCTTT CSVERGTGATEAFF
. TRBJ1-5 TRBV10-3 many TGTGCCATCAGTGAGTCGAATCAGCCCCAGCATTTT CAISESNQPQHF
. TRBJ1-1 TRBV6-1 . TGTGCCAGCAGCAATCAGGGGAGGTACACTGAAGCTTTCTTT CASSNQGRYTEAFF
. TRBJ2-1 TRBV6-2/TRBV6-3 . TGTGCCAGCAGTTACCCCGACCCAGGACAGGGAGGGAGTTCCTACAATGAGCAGTTCTTC CASSYPDPGQGGSSYNEQFF
TRBD2 TRBJ2-3 TRBV24-1 few TGTGCCACCAGTGATTTTAGCGGGAGGGCCGAAGATACGCAGTATTTT CATSDFSGRAEDTQYF
. TRBJ2-3 TRBV5-1 once TGCGCCAGCAGCCCACTAAGCCCTTCTACGCAGTATTTT CASSPLSPSTQYF
TRBD1 TRBJ1-4 TRBV6-5 . TGTGCCAGCAGTTCCAACAGGGGTTCTAATGAAAAACTGTTTTTT CASSSNRGSNEKLFF
. TRBJ2-7 TRBV7-2 few TGTGCCAGCAGCTTAACGGGGGACATTAGCTCCTACGAGCAGTACTTC CASSLTGDISSYEQYF
TRBD2 TRBJ2-7 TRBV5-1 few TGCGCCAGCAGCTTGGGACTAGCGGGGGGGCCTGGTTACGAGCAGTACTTC CASSLGLAGGPGYEQYF
. TRBJ2-4 TRBV28 . TGTGCCAGCAGTCCCCCTTCCGGCTTAGCCAAAAACATTCACTACTTC CASSPPSGLAKNIHYF